A single sample is the source of the 8 T cell receptor beta chains below, sequenced in a study of blood T cell repertoires in COVID-19 (TCRdb year 2020). To prepare the library, the immunoSEQ multiplex PCR assay was applied. This is the immuneACCESS table as TCRdb keeps it, with only in-frame sequences that have V and J called. A part of the clones is gone; compared with another copy, unresolved V genes explain less than half, and the rest is unexplained. The sample has approximately 170,000 clones on record, 89% of them singletons. Under 2% of the sample belongs to the ten largest clones. The source material was peripheral blood. The origin of the receptors is a young man who had recovered from COVID-19.

J is TRBJ2-6 and V is TRBV12-3 or TRBV12-4; D perhaps matches TRBD1 (6 bases). The CDR3 has 13 residues. Trimming shortened V by 6 bases and J by 19 bases, and 22 bases separated the two germline ends. The CDR3 sequence: CASRTWDMQLVTF. In DNA form, the CDR3 reads TGTGCCAGCAGAACATGGGACATGCAGCTGGTCACTTTC.

The V gene is TRBV27, the J gene TRBJ2-2; possible D gene TRBD2, 5 bases. This CDR3 region has 16 residues. Germline V gene sequence: CDR1 MNHEY, CDR2 SMNVEV (reference sequence). V was pared by 3 bases and J by 1 base, with 12 bases between. CDR3 in amino acids: CASSFAAGLNTGELFF. In DNA, the CDR3 is TGTGCCAGCAGTTTCGCGGCGGGCCTGAACACCGGGGAGCTGTTTTTT.

The chain combines TRBV28 with TRBJ2-3, with D hard to call. The V gene lost 3 bases and the J gene lost 11 bases, with 9 bases spanning the gap. The CDR3 has 11 residues. The germline gives CDR1 MDHEN, CDR2 SYDVKM. The chain's CDR3 is CASSLRLMQYF. The CDR3 nucleotides are TGTGCCAGCAGTTTGCGGCTGATGCAGTATTTT.

This sequence joins TRBV19 and TRBJ2-2; perhaps TRBD2 as D (5 bases). V gave up 7 bases and J gave up 4 bases, with 16 bases separating them. CDR3 length: 15 residues. CDR1 is LNHDA and CDR2 is SQIVND in the germline V gene (reference sequence). The CDR3 DNA follows: TGTGCCAGTACGGGGAGACGGGCGGGCACCGGGGAGCTGTTTTTT. Its protein is CASTGRRAGTGELFF.

This rearrangement joins TRBV10-2 to TRBJ2-7, with a possible D match to TRBD1 (6 bases). The CDR3 consists of 14 residues. Trimming left V 6 bases short and J 3 bases short, with 15 bases between. Germline V gene data show CDR1 as WSHSY and CDR2 as SAAADI. CDR3 DNA: TGCGCCAGCAGCAACCTCGGACAGAGCTACGAGCAGTACTTC. Translation: CASSNLGQSYEQYF.

The count of this clone is one. The rearrangement joins TRBV2 to TRBJ1-4, with D possibly matching TRBD1 (6 bases). The CDR3 has 15 amino acids. Germline assignment: CDR1 SNHLY and CDR2 FYNNEI. V lost 9 bases and J 0 bases, leaving 14 bases between the germline ends. The CDR3 protein is CASKKSGATNEKLFF. DNA for the CDR3: TGTGCCAGTAAAAAGTCAGGGGCAACTAATGAAAAACTGTTTTTT.

A remark on this clone: The junction departs from the called germline gene at one end, perhaps through a read error. The chain recombines TRBV12-5 with TRBJ2-7, with a possible D match to TRBD1 (5 bases). This CDR3 has 13 amino acids. CDR1 and CDR2 from the germline V gene are LGHNT and FRNRAP. CDR3 loop: CASALREPYELYF. The CDR3 DNA sequence: TGTGCTAGTGCCCTCAGGGAACCCTACGAGCTGTACTTC.

This chain uses TRBV10-3 with TRBJ2-7; D unresolved. V dropped 8 bases and J dropped 2 bases, with 13 bases sitting between them. Per the germline V gene, CDR1 is ENHRY and CDR2 is SYGVKD. The CDR3 is 13 residues long. The CDR3 reads CAISAFRTYEQYF. DNA for the CDR3: TGTGCCATCTCGGCCTTCAGGACCTACGAGCAGTACTTC.